Below are 11 T cell receptor beta chains sequenced from a single sample in a study of blood T cells in healthy people across ages. PCR was performed a second time for about 7 to 11 cycles using a sample-barcoded 5' primer and a J-beta primer mix. Using its own MiXCR run on the 5' RACE reads, TCRdb lists one record per CDR3 protein. The table records about 1.8 million distinct CDR3 sequences, around half of them present only once. Sequences were obtained from blood. These receptors were obtained from a woman in her thirties or forties in good health.

The rearrangement links TRBV6-6 to TRBJ2-1; the D gene could be TRBD1 or TRBD2 (5 bases each). This CDR3 spans 15 amino acids. In germline, CDR1 is MNHNY, CDR2 SVGAGI (reference sequence). V was shortened by 6 bases and J by 10 bases, with 22 bases between the two germline ends. The CDR3 region has the DNA TGTGCCAGCAGCTCCGGGACCACGGGCTTGGAGGAGCAGTTCTTC. Its translation: CASSSGTTGLEEQFF.

The chain joins TRBV5-1 to TRBJ2-4; possible D gene TRBD1, 6 bases. Per the germline V gene, CDR1 is SGHRS and CDR2 is YFSETQ. The CDR3 has 16 amino acids. Trimming removed 4 bases from V and 0 bases from J, with 14 bases in between. Here the CDR3 DNA reads TGCGCCAGCAGCCTGACAGGCGACGTAGCCAAAAACATTCAGTACTTC. This translates into CASSLTGDVAKNIQYF.

The chain recombines TRBV28 with TRBJ1-5; D uncertain. Trimming cost V 6 bases and J 1 base, with 10 bases left between them. Germline loops: CDR1 MDHEN, CDR2 SYDVKM. This CDR3 is 14 amino acids long. The CDR3 DNA reads as TGTGCCAGCAGCGACCTATGGAGCAATCAGCCCCAGCATTTT. This gives the protein CASSDLWSNQPQHF. The full variable domain, its missing parts supplied by reference TRBV28 and TRBJ1-5, is DVKVTQSSRYLVKRTGEKVFLECVQDMDHENMFWYRQDPGLGLRLIYFSYDVKMKEKGDIPEGYSVSREKKERFSLILESASTNQTSMYLCASSDLWSNQPQHFGDGTRLSIL.

In its sample, this clonotype was seen once. The rearrangement links TRBV5-6 to TRBJ2-3; 14 positions agree with TRBD2. This CDR3 region has 18 residues. J was trimmed by 4 bases and V by 0 bases; bases with no gene match: 7. CDR1 is SGHDT and CDR2 is YYEEEE in the germline V gene. CDR3 bases: TGTGCCAGCAGCTTGGTACCGGGACTAGCGGGGGCCGCAGATACGCAGTATTTT. This codes for CASSLVPGLAGAADTQYF.

The J gene is TRBJ1-2, the V gene TRBV7-6; D is undetermined. Germline V CDR1 and CDR2: SGHVS, FNYEAQ. CDR3 length equals 12 residues. Trimming left V 5 bases short and J 4 bases short, with 8 bases between. The CDR3 DNA sequence: TGTGCCAGCAGCGACCTGATCTATGGCTACACCTTC. This codes for CASSDLIYGYTF.

This clonotype has only a few counts. The chain carries TRBV29-1 and TRBJ2-3, with TRBD2 identical over 13 bases. After removal of 4 bases from V and 2 bases from J, the junction contained 6 bases not matched to a gene. Per the germline V gene, CDR1 is SQVTM and CDR2 is ANQGSEA. The CDR3 extends over 16 amino acids. The CDR3 DNA reads TGCAGCGTTGGAGGACTAGCGGGGGCAATCACAGATACGCAGTATTTT. Amino acids: CSVGGLAGAITDTQYF.

The chain couples TRBV4-2 to TRBJ2-3; no clear D gene. The germline V and J ends were trimmed by 4 bases and 2 bases, with 7 bases remaining between them. Germline V gene lookup returns CDR1 LGHNA and CDR2 YNFKEQ. The CDR3 loop spans 13 amino acids. CDR3 coding DNA: TGTGCCAGCAGCCGTGATCACACAGATACGCAGTATTTT. This encodes CASSRDHTDTQYF.

This chain joins TRBV6-5 and TRBJ1-2; 7 positions match TRBD1. CDR3 length: 11 residues. Germline loops: CDR1 MNHEY, CDR2 SVGAGI. V shed 10 bases and J 6 bases; nucleotides not matched to a gene: 5. The CDR3 here is CATLTGNGYTF. The CDR3, as DNA: TGTGCCACCTTGACAGGGAATGGCTACACCTTC.

The chain couples TRBV20-1 to TRBJ2-5; TRBD2 might be the D (7 bases). Trimming pared 4 bases from V and 4 bases from J, leaving 13 bases between. This CDR3 has 13 residues. Germline loops: CDR1 DFQATT, CDR2 SNEGSKA (reference sequence). This CDR3 reads CSATGGAGETQYF. CDR3 bases: TGCAGTGCTACTGGGGGGGCCGGAGAGACCCAGTACTTC.

The V and J genes are TRBV9 and TRBJ2-5; D remains unclear. Germline-derived CDR1 and CDR2 are SGDLS and YYNGEE. V was pared by 1 base and J by 3 bases, with 10 bases between. The CDR3 is 14 amino acids. The CDR3 DNA follows: TGTGCCAGCAGCGTAAGGCCGGCAGAAGAGACCCAGTACTTC. As protein: CASSVRPAEETQYF. The variable domain in full, completed from reference TRBV9 and TRBJ2-5, reads DSGVTQTPKHLITATGQRVTLRCSPRSGDLSVYWYQQSLDQGLQFLIQYYNGEERAKGNILERFSAQQFPDLHSELNLSSLELGDSALYFCASSVRPAEETQYFGPGTRLLVL.

The chain recombines TRBV28 with TRBJ2-3; 8 bases line up with TRBD2. The V segment lost 6 bases and the J segment 5 bases; nucleotides outside the gene matches: 7. Germline loops: CDR1 MDHEN, CDR2 SYDVKM. The CDR3 spans 14 residues. The CDR3 reads CASSSRSGGDTQYF. The DNA of the CDR3 is TGTGCCAGCAGCTCCCGGAGCGGGGGAGATACGCAGTATTTT. Filled out from reference TRBV28 and TRBJ2-3, the complete variable domain reads DVKVTQSSRYLVKRTGEKVFLECVQDMDHENMFWYRQDPGLGLRLIYFSYDVKMKEKGDIPEGYSVSREKKERFSLILESASTNQTSMYLCASSSRSGGDTQYFGPGTRLTVL.